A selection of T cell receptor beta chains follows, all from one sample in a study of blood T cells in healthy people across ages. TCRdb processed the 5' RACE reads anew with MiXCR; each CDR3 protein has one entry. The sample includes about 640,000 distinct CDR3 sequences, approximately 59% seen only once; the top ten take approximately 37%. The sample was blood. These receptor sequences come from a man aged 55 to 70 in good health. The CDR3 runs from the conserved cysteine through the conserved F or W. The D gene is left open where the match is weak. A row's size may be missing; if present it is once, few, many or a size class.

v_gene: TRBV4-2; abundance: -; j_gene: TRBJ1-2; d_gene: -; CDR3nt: TGTGCCAGCAGCCAAGATAGGCAGAAGGGCTACACCTTC; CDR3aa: CASSQDRQKGYTF
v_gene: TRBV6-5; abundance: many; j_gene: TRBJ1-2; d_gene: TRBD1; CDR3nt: TGTGCCAGCCGAAGGGACAGAAACTATGGCTACACCTTC; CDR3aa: CASRRDRNYGYTF
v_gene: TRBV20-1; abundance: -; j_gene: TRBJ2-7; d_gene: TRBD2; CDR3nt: TGCAGTGCTAGAAGGCTAGCGGGGGGGGAAGGCTACAATGAGCAGTACTTC; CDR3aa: CSARRLAGGEGYNEQYF
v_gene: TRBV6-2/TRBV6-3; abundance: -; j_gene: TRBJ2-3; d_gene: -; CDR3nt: TGTGCCAGCACCTACAGGGCCCCAGATACGCAGTATTTT; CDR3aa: CASTYRAPDTQYF
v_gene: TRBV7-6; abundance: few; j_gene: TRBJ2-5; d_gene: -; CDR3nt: TGTGCCAGCAGCTTTCAAGGAAAAGAGACCCAGTACTTC; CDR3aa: CASSFQGKETQYF
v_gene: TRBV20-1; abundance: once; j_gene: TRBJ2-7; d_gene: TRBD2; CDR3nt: TGCAGTGCTACGGATAAGTTTGGCGGGGGGCGGTACGAGCAGTACTTC; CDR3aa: CSATDKFGGGRYEQYF
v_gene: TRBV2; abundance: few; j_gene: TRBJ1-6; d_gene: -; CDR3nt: TGTGCCAGCAGTGATGTATCCTATAATTCACCCCTCCACTTT; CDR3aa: CASSDVSYNSPLHF
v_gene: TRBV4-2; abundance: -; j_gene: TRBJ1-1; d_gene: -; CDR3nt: TGTGCCAGCAGCCCTCCTCTTCCAGGGAGGGACACTGAAGCTTTCTTT; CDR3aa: CASSPPLPGRDTEAFF
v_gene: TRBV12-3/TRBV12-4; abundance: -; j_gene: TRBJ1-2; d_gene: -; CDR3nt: TGTGCCAGCAGTTTGTCCGCGTATGGCTACACCTTC; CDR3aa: CASSLSAYGYTF
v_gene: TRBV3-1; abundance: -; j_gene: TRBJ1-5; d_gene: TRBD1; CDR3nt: TGTGCCAGCAGCCAGACAGGGGGTCACCAGCCCCAGCATTTT; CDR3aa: CASSQTGGHQPQHF
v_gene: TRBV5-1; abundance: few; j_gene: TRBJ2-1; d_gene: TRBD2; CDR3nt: TGCGCCAGCAGCGGGGGGGAGGTGGTAGCGTTCAATGAGCAGTTCTTC; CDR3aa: CASSGGEVVAFNEQFF
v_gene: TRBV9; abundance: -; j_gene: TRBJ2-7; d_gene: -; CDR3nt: TGTGCCAGCAGCGTAGGCCGCTCCCCCTACGAGCAGTACTTC; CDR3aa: CASSVGRSPYEQYF
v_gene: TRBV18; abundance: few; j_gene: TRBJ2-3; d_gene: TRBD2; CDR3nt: TGTGCCAGCTCACCAAGGGAGGGGGATACGCAGTATTTT; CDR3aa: CASSPREGDTQYF
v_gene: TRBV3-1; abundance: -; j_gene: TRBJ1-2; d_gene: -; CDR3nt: TGTGCCAGCAGCCAAGATCCAGGGTCAAACTATGGCTACACCTTC; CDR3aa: CASSQDPGSNYGYTF
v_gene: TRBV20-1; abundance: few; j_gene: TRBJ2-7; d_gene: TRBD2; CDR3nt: TGCAGTGCTATCAGCGGGGGGCTCTACGAGCAGTACTTC; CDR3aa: CSAISGGLYEQYF
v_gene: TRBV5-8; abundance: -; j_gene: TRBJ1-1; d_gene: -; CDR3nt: TGTGCCAGCAGCCCTCCGACGGGGGAGATGAACACTGAAGCTTTCTTT; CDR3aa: CASSPPTGEMNTEAFF
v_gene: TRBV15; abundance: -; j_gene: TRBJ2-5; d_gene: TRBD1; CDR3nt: TGTGCCACCAGCAGAAGGGGGCTCCAAGAGACCCAGTACTTC; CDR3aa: CATSRRGLQETQYF
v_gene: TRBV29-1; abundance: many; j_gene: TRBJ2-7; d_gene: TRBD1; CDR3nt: TGCAGCGTCGCCGGGACAGGGGCCTACGAGCAGTACTTC; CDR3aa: CSVAGTGAYEQYF
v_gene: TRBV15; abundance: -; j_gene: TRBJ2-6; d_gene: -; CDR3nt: TGTGCCACCAGCAGAGATCCGGGGGCTGGGGCCAACGTCCTGACTTTC; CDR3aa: CATSRDPGAGANVLTF
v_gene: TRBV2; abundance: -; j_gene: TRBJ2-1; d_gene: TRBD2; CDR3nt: TGTGCCAGCAGTGGACCCCGGACTAGCGGGGACTCCTACAATGAGCAGTTCTTC; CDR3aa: CASSGPRTSGDSYNEQFF
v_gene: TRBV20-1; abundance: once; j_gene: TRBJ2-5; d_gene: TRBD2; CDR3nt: TGCAGTAGCTTTAGCGGGGACCAAGAGACCCAGTACTTC; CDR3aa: CSSFSGDQETQYF
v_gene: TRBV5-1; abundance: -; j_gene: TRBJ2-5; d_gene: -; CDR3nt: TGCGCCAGCAGCTTGAGGCTAGCACGAGAGACCCAGTACTTC; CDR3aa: CASSLRLARETQYF
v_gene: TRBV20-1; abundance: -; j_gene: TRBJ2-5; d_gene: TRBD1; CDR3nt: TGCAGTGCCCTACCAGGACAGGGCCAAGAGACCCAGTACTTC; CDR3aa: CSALPGQGQETQYF
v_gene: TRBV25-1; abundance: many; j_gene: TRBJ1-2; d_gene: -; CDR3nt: TGTGCCAGCAGTGTCATATTGGGGGATGGCTACACCTTC; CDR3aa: CASSVILGDGYTF
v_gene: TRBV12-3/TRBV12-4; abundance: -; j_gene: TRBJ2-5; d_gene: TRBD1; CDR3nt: TGTGCCAGCAGCCCCGCCTGGACAGGGCGGACCCAGTACTTC; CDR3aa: CASSPAWTGRTQYF
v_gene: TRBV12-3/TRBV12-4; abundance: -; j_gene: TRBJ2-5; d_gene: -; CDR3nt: TGTGCCAGCAGTGGACTATCCCAAGAGACCCAGTACTTC; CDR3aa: CASSGLSQETQYF
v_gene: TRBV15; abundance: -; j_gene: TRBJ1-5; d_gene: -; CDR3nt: TGTGCCACCAGCAGCGGCGGGAAGATCAATCAGCCCCAGCATTTT; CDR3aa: CATSSGGKINQPQHF
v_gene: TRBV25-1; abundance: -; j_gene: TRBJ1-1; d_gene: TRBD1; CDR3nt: TGTGCCAGCGGAGGAGGGGGCTCTGAAGCTTTCTTT; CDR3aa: CASGGGGSEAFF
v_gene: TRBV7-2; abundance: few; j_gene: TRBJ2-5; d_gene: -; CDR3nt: TGTGCCAGCACCCCCGGAGGCCCCGCGGTGGAGACCCAGTACTTC; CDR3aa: CASTPGGPAVETQYF
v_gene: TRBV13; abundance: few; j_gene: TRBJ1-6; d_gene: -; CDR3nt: TGTGCCAGCACCCTGGGGGGGGCTGGTTCACCCCTCCACTTT; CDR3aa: CASTLGGAGSPLHF
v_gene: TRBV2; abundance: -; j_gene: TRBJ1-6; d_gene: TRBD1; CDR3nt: TGTGCCAGCAGTCTGGACAGGGTCGTAAATAATTCACCCCTCCACTTT; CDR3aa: CASSLDRVVNNSPLHF
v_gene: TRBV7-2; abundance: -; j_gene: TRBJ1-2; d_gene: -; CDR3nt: TGTGCCAGCAGCTTACAGGGTCGATATGGCTACACCTTC; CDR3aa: CASSLQGRYGYTF
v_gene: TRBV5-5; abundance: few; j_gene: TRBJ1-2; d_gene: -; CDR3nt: TGTGCCAGCAGCTTAGGGGACAACTATGGCTACACCTTC; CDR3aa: CASSLGDNYGYTF
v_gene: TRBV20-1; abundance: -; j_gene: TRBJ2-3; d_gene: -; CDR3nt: TGCAGTGCTCTAACTAGAAGGATGCCAGATACGCAGTATTTT; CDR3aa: CSALTRRMPDTQYF
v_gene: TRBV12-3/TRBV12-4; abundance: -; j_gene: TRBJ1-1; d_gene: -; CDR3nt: TGTGCCAGCACTCAGGGGCCCGGGGACACTGAAGCTTTCTTT; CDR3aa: CASTQGPGDTEAFF
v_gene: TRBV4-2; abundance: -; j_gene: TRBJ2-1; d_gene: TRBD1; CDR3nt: TGTGCCAGCACCTTAAGGGGGCTCGACACCGGGGAGCAGTTCTTC; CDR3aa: CASTLRGLDTGEQFF
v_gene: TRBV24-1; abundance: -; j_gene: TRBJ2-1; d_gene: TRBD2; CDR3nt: TGTGCCACCAGTGTCACTAGCGGGCAATACAATGAGCAGTTCTTC; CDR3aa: CATSVTSGQYNEQFF
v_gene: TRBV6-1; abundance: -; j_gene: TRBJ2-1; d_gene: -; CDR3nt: TGTGCCACCGCGCGACAGAATGAGCAGTTCTTC; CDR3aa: CATARQNEQFF
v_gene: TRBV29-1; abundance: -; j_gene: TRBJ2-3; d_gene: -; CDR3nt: TGCAGCGTTTGGTCCAGCGGCACAGATACGCAGTATTTT; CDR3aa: CSVWSSGTDTQYF
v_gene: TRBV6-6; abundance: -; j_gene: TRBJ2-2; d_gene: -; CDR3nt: TGTGCCAGCCGCCACCCCGATACCGGGGAGCTGTTTTTT; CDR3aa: CASRHPDTGELFF
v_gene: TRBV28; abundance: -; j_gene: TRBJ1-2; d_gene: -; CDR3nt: TGTGCCAGCAGTTCGGGACCCCTAATAGATGGCTACACCTTC; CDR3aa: CASSSGPLIDGYTF
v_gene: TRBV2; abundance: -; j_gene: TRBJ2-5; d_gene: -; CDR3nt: TGTGCCAGCTTACCGGGACGCACATGGGAGACCCAGTACTTC; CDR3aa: CASLPGRTWETQYF
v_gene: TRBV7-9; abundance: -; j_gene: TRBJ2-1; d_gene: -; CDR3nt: TGTGCCAGCAGCCTGGAGGGCCCAAGGAAGTTCTTC; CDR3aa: CASSLEGPRKFF
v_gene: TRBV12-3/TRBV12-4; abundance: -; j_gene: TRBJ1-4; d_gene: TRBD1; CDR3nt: TGTGCCAGCAGTTTGCTTAGGGGACAGGGAGTTGAAAAACTGTTTTTT; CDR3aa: CASSLLRGQGVEKLFF
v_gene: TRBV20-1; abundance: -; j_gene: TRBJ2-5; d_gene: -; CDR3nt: TGCAGTGCTAGGGGGCCGGAGACCCAGTACTTC; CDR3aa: CSARGPETQYF
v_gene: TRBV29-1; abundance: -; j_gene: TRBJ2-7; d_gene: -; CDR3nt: TGCAGCGTTGGTATCGCCTCCGGGTCCGAGCAGTACTTC; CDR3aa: CSVGIASGSEQYF
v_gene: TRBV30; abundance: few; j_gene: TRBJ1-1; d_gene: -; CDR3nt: TGTGCCTGGAGAGACGGGGGTGAAGCTTTCTTT; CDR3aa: CAWRDGGEAFF
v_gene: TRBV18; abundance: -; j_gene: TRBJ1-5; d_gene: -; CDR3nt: TGTGCCAGCTCACCAGGAGTTGACTTTCCCCAGCATTTT; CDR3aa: CASSPGVDFPQHF
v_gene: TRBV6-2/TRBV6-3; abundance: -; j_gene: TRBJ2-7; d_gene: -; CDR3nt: TGTGCCGGCAGTCCCGGACAGAAGATGAGCTCCTACGAGCAGTACTTC; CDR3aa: CAGSPGQKMSSYEQYF